These T cell receptor beta chains were read from a single sample in a study of cytomegalovirus exposure and HLA in healthy donors. TCRdb keeps only in-frame clones here, not all; method: immunoSEQ multiplex PCR. The sample holds roughly 250,000 clones, over 70% seen once. The sample taken for sequencing was PBMCs. The receptors were sampled from a girl aged 2 to 10 in good health and CMV-seronegative. CDR3s include the opening cysteine and the closing phenylalanine or tryptophan. D genes are given only for firm matches. A clone size is listed for some rows: how often the clone was seen (once, few, many), or a class if it is expanded.

D gene	V gene	clone size	J gene	CDR3 DNA	CDR3 protein
.	TRBV29-1	few	TRBJ2-5	TGCAGCGTTGAGCCGGGAGTCAGCCAAGAGACCCAGTACTTC	CSVEPGVSQETQYF
.	TRBV6-1	.	TRBJ2-3	TGTGCCAGCAGTGAAGTCGCGGGTAGCACAGATACGCAGTATTTT	CASSEVAGSTDTQYF
.	TRBV27	.	TRBJ2-7	TGTGCCACCCCTCCCAATAACGAGCAGTACTTC	CATPPNNEQYF
TRBD1	TRBV29-1	few	TRBJ2-7	TGCAGAGCGGACAGGGGTTACCCCTCCTACGAGCAGTACTTC	CRADRGYPSYEQYF
.	TRBV15	.	TRBJ1-1	TGTGCCACCAGCTCGCACAGGGACCGGCACACTGAAGCTTTCTTT	CATSSHRDRHTEAFF
.	TRBV18	.	TRBJ1-2	TGTGCCAGCTCACCCCACAGGGTACCTGGCTACACCTTC	CASSPHRVPGYTF
.	TRBV5-8	few	TRBJ2-5	TGTGCCAGCAGCCCGGACATACAAGAGACCCAGTACTTC	CASSPDIQETQYF
.	TRBV28	.	TRBJ1-5	TGTGCCAGCAGTTTCGGGGTGGGGCAGCCCCAGCATTTT	CASSFGVGQPQHF
TRBD2	TRBV11-2	few	TRBJ2-1	TGTGCCAGCAGCTTGAGTAGCGGGGGATCTTACAATGAGCAGTTCTTC	CASSLSSGGSYNEQFF
TRBD1	TRBV10-1	few	TRBJ1-1	TGCGCCAGCAGTGATGAGGGGACAGGGGATAACACTGAAGCTTTCTTT	CASSDEGTGDNTEAFF
.	TRBV14	.	TRBJ2-3	TGTGCCAGCAGCCAAGTAACCCGGGGATTACTGTCAGATACGCAGTATTTT	CASSQVTRGLLSDTQYF
TRBD2	TRBV6-4	.	TRBJ2-2	TGTGCCAGCATCATTAGCGGGAATAAGGACACCGGGGAGCTGTTTTTT	CASIISGNKDTGELFF
.	TRBV11-2	once	TRBJ1-2	TGTGCCAGCAGCTTGGACACTTGGTATGGCTACACCTTC	CASSLDTWYGYTF
TRBD1	TRBV13	.	TRBJ1-2	TGTGCCAGCAGCTTACCGTCAAAGACAGGGGGGAATGGCTACACCTTC	CASSLPSKTGGNGYTF
.	TRBV4-1	few	TRBJ2-7	TGCGCCAGCAGCCAAGATTTGCTAGCGATGTACGAGCAGTACTTC	CASSQDLLAMYEQYF
TRBD1	TRBV9	.	TRBJ1-4	TGTGCCAGCAGCGAGGAGGGGGCCATTAATGAAAAACTGTTTTTT	CASSEEGAINEKLFF